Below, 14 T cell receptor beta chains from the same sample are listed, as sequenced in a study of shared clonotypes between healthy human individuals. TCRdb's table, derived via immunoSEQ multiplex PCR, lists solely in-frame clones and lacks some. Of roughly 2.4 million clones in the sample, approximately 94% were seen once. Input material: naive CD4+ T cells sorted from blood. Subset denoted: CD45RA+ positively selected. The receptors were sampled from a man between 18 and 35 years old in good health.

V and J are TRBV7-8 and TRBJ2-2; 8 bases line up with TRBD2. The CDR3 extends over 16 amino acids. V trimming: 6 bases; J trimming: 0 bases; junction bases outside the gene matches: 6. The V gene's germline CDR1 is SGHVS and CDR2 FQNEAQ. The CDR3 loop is CASSGIAGSNTGELFF. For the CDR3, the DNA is TGTGCCAGCAGTGGTATAGCGGGATCGAACACCGGGGAGCTGTTTTTT.

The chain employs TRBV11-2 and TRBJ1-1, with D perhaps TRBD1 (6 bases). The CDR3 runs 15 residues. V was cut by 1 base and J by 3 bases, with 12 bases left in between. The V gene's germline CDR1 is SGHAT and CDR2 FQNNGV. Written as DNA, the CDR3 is TGTGCCAGCAGCTTAGCGACAGGACTCCACACTGAAGCTTTCTTT. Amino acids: CASSLATGLHTEAFF.

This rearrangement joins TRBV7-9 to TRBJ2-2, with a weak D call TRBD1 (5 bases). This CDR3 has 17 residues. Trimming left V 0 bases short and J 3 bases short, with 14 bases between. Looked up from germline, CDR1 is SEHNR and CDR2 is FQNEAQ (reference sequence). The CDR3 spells CASSLATGFSDTGELFF. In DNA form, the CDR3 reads TGTGCCAGCAGCTTAGCCACAGGTTTCAGTGACACCGGGGAGCTGTTTTTT.

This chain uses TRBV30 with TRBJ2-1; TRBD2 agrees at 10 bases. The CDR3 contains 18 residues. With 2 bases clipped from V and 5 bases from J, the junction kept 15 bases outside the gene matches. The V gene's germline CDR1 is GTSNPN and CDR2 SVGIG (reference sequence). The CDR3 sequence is CAWSKQRGGLTINNEQFF. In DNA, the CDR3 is TGTGCCTGGAGTAAGCAGCGGGGGGGCCTAACGATCAACAATGAGCAGTTCTTC.

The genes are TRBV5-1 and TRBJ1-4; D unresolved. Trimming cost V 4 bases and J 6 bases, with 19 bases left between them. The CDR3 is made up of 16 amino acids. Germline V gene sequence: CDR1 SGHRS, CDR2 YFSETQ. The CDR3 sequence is CASSEPTGRMDEKLFF. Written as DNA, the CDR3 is TGCGCCAGCAGCGAACCGACGGGCCGGATGGATGAAAAACTGTTTTTT.

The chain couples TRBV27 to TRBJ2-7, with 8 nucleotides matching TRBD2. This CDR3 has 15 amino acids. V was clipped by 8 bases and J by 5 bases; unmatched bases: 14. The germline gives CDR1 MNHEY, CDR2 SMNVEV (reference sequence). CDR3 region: CASHDRGLGSHEQYF. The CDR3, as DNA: TGTGCCAGCCATGACCGGGGACTAGGTTCCCACGAGCAGTACTTC.

CDR3 DNA: TGTGCCTGGACAGCGGGGGTAGCGACTGAAGCTTTCTTT. Protein: CAWTAGVATEAFF. The V call is TRBV30, the J call TRBJ1-1, with D possibly TRBD1 on 5 matching bases. The V gene's germline CDR1 is GTSNPN and CDR2 SVGIG (reference sequence). V was pared by 4 bases and J by 5 bases, with 14 bases between. The CDR3 has 13 amino acids. Full variable domain (remainder filled in from reference TRBV30 and TRBJ1-1): SQTIHQWPATLVQPVGSPLSLECTVEGTSNPNLYWYRQAAGRGLQLLFYSVGIGQISSEVPQNLSASRPQDRQFILSSKKLLLSDSGFYLCAWTAGVATEAFFGQGTRLTVV.

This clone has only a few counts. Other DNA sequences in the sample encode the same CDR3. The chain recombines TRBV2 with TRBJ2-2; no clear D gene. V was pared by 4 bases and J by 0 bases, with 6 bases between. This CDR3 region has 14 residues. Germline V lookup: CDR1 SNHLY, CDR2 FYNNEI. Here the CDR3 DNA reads TGTGCCAGCAGTGGGACGGCGAACACCGGGGAGCTGTTTTTT. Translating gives CASSGTANTGELFF.

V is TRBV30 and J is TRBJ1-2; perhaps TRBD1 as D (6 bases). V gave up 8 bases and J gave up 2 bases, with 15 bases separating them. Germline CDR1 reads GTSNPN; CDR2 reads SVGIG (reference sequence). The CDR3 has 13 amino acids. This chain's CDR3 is CAHSGGRNYGYTF. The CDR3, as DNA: TGTGCCCATTCCGGGGGGCGCAACTATGGCTACACCTTC.

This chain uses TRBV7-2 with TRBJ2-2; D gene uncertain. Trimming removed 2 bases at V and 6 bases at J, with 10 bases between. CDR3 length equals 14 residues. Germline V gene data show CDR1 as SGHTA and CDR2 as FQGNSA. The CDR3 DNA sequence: TGTGCCAGCAGCTTAACCTTCATCCCCGGGGAGCTGTTTTTT. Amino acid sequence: CASSLTFIPGELFF.

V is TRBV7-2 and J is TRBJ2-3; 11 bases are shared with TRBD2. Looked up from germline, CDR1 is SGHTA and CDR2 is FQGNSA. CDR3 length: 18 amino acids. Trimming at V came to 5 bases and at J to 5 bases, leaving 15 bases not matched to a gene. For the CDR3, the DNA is TGTGCCAGCAGCGAGGGGAGACTAGCGGGAAGAGGAGAAGATACGCAGTATTTT. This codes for CASSEGRLAGRGEDTQYF.

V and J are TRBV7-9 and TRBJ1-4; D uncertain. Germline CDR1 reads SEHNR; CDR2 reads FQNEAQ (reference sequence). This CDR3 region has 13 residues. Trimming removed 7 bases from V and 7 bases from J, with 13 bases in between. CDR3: CASTRGLGEKLFF. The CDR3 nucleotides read TGTGCCAGCACCCGGGGATTGGGTGAAAAACTGTTTTTT.

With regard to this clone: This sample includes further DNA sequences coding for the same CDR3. In DNA form, the CDR3 reads TGTGCCAGCAGCCCGGACCGGAGCTCCTACGAGCAGTACTTC. Translated, it gives CASSPDRSSYEQYF. The chain uses TRBV7-2 and TRBJ2-7, with D uncertain. Trimming took 5 bases from V and 0 from J, leaving 11 bases between them. The CDR3 is made up of 14 amino acids. Germline CDR1 reads SGHTA; CDR2 reads FQGNSA.

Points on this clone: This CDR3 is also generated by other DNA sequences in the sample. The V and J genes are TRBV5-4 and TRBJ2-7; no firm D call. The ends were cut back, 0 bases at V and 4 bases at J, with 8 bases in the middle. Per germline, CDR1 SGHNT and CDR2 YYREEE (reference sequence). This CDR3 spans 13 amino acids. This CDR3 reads CASSLGPDYEQYF. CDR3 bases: TGTGCCAGCAGCTTGGGTCCGGATTACGAGCAGTACTTC.